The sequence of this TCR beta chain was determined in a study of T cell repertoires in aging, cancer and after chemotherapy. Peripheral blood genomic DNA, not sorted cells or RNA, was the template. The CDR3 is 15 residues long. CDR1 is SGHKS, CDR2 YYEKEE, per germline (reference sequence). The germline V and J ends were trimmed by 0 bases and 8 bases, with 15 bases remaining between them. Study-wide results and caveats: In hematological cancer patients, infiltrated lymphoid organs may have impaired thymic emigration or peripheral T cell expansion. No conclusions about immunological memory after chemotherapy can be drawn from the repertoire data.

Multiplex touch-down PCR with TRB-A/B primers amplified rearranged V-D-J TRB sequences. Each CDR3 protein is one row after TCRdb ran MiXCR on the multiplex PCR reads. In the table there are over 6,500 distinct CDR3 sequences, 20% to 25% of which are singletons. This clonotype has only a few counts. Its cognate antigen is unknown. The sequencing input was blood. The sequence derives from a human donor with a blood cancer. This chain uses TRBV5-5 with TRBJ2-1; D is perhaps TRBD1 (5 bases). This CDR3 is CASSLGQWAVHEQFF. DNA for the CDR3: TGTGCCAGCAGCTTGGGACAGTGGGCCGTTCATGAGCAGTTCTTC. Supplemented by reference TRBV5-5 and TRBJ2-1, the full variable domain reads DAGVTQSPTHLIKTRGQQVTLRCSPISGHKSVSWYQQVLGQGPQFIFQYYEKEERGRGNFPDRFSARQFPNYSSELNVNALLLGDSALYLCASSLGQWAVHEQFFGPGTRLTVL.